This T cell receptor beta chain was captured by sequencing in a study of blood T cell repertoires in COVID-19. Study as a whole: Acute and convalescent COVID-19 specimens originated in the United States, Italy and Spain. Sample material is recorded as cDNA or gDNA derived from T cells, B-cell-depleted T cells, or PBMCs.

Per the study methods: Reference gene primer amplification yielded estimated nucleated cell counts. TCRdb keeps only in-frame clones here, not all; method: immunoSEQ multiplex PCR. D and trimming come from the DNA, and the V and J calls and clone size come from that table. Here the sample spans some 220,000 clones, approximately 86% being singletons. In germline, CDR1 is SGHTA, CDR2 FQGNSA. V was clipped by 5 bases and J by 0 bases; unmatched bases: 9. The CDR3 length is 16 residues. Material: peripheral blood. This TCR derives from a woman aged 55-69 years with active or convalescent COVID-19. The V gene is TRBV7-2, the J gene TRBJ2-7; 8 bases fit TRBD2. CDR3 protein: CASSEDSTSASYEQYF. The CDR3 nucleotides read TGTGCCAGCAGCGAGGACTCGACTAGCGCCTCCTACGAGCAGTACTTC.